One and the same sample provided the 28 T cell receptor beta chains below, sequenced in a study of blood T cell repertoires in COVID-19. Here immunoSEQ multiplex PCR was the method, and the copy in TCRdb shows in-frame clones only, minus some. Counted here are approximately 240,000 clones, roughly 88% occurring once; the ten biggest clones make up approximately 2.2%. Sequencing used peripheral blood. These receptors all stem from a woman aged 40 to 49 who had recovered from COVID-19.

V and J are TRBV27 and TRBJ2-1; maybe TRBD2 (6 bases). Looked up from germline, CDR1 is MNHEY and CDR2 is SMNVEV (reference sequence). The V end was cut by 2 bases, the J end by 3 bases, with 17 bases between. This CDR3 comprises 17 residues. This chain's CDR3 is CASSLIGRLVDYNEQFF. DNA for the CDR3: TGTGCCAGCAGTTTAATTGGTCGACTAGTGGACTACAATGAGCAGTTCTTC.

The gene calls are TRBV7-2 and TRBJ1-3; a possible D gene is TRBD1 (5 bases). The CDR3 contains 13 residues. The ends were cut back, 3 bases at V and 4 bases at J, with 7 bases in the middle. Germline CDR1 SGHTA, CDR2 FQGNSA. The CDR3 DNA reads TGTGCCAGCAGCTTGACAGCCGGAAACACCATATATTTT. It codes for CASSLTAGNTIYF.

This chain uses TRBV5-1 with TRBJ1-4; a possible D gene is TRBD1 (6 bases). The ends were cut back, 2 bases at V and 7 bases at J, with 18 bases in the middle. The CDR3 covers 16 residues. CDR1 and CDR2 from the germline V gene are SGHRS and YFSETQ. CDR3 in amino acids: CASSLVLRGATEKLFF. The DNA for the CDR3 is TGCGCCAGCAGCTTAGTCCTGCGGGGGGCAACTGAAAAACTGTTTTTT.

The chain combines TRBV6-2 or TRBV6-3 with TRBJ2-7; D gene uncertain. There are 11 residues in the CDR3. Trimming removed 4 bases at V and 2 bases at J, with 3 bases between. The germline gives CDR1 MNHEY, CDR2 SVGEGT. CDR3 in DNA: TGTGCCAGCAGTTCCACCTACGAGCAGTACTTC. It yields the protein CASSSTYEQYF.

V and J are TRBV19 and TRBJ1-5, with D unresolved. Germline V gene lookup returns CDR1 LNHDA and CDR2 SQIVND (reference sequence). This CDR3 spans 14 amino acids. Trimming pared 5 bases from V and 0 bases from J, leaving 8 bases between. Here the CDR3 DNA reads TGTGCCAGTAGTGCCCAGTATAGCAATCAGCCCCAGCATTTT. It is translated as CASSAQYSNQPQHF.

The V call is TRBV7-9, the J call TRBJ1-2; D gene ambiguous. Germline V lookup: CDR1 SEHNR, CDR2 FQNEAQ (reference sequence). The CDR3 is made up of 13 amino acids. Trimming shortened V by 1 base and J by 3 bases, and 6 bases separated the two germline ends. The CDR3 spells CASSLGLYYGYTF. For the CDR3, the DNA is TGTGCCAGCAGCTTAGGACTTTACTATGGCTACACCTTC.

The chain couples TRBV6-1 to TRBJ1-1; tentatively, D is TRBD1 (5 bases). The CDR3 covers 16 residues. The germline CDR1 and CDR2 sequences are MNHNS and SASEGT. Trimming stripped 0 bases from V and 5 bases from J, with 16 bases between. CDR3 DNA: TGTGCCAGCAGTGAAGCGCTTTGGGGCGCGGGGACTGAAGCTTTCTTT. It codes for CASSEALWGAGTEAFF.

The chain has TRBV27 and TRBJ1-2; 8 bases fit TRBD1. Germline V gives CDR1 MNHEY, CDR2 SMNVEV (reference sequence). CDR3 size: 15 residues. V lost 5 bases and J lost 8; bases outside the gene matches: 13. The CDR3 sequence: CASSRSGQGAGGYTF. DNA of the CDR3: TGTGCCAGCAGTCGCTCGGGGCAGGGGGCTGGGGGCTACACCTTC.

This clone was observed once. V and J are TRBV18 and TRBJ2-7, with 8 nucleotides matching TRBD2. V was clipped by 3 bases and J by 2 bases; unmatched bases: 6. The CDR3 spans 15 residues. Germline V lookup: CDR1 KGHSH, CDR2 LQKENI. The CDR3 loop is CASSPGLEKTYEQYF. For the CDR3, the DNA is TGTGCCAGCTCACCGGGACTAGAAAAAACCTACGAGCAGTACTTC. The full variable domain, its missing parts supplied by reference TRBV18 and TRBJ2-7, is NAGVMQNPRHLVRRRGQEARLRCSPMKGHSHVYWYRQLPEEGLKFMVYLQKENIIDESGMPKERFSAEFPKEGPSILRIQQVVRGDSAAYFCASSPGLEKTYEQYFGPGTRLTVT.

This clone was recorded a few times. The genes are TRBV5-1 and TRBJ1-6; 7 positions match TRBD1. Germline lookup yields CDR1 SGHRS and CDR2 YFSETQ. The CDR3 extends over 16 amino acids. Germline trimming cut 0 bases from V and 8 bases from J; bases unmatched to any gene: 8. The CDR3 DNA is TGCGCCAGCAGCTTGGCGGGCGACAGGGAGTATTCACCCCTCCACTTT. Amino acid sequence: CASSLAGDREYSPLHF.

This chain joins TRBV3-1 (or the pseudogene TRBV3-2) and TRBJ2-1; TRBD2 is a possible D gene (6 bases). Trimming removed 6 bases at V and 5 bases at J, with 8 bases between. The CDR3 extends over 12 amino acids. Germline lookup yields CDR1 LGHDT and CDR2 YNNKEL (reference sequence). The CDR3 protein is CASSRLDNEQFF. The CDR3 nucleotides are TGTGCCAGCAGTCGACTAGACAATGAGCAGTTCTTC.

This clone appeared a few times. The CDR3 reads CASSQVGRQGPYLATNEKLFF. The DNA for the CDR3 is TGCGCCAGCAGCCAAGTGGGTCGACAGGGACCCTACCTCGCAACTAATGAAAAACTGTTTTTT. The chain recombines TRBV4-3 with TRBJ1-4; 7 bases are a match to TRBD1. CDR3 length: 21 residues. Germline V lookup: CDR1 LGHNA, CDR2 YSLEER. With 1 base clipped from V and 0 bases from J, the junction kept 17 bases outside the gene matches.

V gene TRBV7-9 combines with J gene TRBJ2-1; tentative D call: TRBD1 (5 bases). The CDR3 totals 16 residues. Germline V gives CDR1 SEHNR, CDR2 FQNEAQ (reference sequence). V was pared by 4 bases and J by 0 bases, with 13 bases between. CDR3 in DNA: TGTGCCAGCAGCTCCCCCAGACAGAGCTCCTACAATGAGCAGTTCTTC. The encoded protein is CASSSPRQSSYNEQFF. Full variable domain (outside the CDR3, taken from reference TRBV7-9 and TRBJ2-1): DTGVSQNPRHKITKRGQNVTFRCDPISEHNRLYWYRQTLGQGPEFLTYFQNEAQLEKSRLLSDRFSAERPKGSFSTLEIQRTEQGDSAMYLCASSSPRQSSYNEQFFGPGTRLTVL.

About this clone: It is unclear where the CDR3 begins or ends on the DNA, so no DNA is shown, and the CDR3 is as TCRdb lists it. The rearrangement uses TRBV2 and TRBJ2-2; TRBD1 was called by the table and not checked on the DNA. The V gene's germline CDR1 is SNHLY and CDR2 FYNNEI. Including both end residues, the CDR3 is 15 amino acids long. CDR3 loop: CASSQGQDGPGSCFF.

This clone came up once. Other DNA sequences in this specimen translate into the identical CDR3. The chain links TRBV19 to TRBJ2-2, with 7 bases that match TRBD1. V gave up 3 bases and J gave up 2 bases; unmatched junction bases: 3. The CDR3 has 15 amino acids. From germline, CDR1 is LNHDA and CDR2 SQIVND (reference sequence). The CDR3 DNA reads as TGTGCCAGTAGTATCACAGGGGTCAACACCGGGGAGCTGTTTTTT. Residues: CASSITGVNTGELFF.

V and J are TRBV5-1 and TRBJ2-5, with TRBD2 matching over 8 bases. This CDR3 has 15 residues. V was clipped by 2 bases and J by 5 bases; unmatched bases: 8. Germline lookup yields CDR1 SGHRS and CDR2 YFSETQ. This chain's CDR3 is CASSLAGVTWETQYF. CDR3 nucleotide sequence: TGCGCCAGCAGCTTAGCGGGAGTAACGTGGGAGACCCAGTACTTC.

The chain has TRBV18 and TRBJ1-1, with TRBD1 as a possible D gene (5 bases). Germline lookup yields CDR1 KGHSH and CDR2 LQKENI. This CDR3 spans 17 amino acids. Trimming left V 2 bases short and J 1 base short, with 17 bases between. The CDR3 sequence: CASSPKFGAGSNTEAFF. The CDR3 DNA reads TGTGCCAGCTCACCAAAGTTTGGGGCAGGTTCGAACACTGAAGCTTTCTTT.

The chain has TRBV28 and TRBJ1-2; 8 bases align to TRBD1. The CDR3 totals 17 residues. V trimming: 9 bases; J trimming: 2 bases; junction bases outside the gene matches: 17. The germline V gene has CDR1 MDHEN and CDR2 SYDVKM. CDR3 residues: CASIAPQNRGSNYGYTF. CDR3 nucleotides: TGTGCCAGTATCGCTCCTCAAAACAGGGGGTCCAACTATGGCTACACCTTC.

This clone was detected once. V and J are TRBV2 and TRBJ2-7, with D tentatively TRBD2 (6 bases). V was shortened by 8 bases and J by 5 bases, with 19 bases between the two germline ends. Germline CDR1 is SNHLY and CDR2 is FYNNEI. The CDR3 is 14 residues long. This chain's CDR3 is CASCPRGGEHEQYF. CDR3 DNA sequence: TGTGCCAGCTGCCCTCGGGGCGGGGAGCACGAGCAGTACTTC.

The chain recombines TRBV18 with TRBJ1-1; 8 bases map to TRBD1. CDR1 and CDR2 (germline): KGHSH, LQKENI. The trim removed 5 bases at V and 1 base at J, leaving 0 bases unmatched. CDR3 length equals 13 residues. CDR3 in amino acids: CASSGQGNTEAFF. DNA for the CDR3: TGTGCCAGCTCAGGACAGGGGAACACTGAAGCTTTCTTT.

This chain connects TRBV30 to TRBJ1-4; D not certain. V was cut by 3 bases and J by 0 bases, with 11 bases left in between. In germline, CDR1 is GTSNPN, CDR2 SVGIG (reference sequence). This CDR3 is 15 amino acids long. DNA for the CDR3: TGTGCCTGGAGGCCCGGTGTCTCAACTAATGAAAAACTGTTTTTT. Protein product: CAWRPGVSTNEKLFF.

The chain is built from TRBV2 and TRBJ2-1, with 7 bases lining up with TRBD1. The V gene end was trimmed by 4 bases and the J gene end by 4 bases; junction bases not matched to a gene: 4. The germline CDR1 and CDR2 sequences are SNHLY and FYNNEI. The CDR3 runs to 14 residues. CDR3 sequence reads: CASSAQGSYNEQFF. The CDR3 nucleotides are TGTGCCAGCAGTGCACAGGGGTCTTACAATGAGCAGTTCTTC.

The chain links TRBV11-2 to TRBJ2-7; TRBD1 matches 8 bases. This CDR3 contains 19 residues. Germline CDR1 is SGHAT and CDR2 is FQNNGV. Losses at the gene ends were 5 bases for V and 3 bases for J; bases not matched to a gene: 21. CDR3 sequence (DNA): TGTGCCAGCAGCGGTAGGACAGGGCGGGAAAGTCCCACACACTACGAGCAGTACTTC. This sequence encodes CASSGRTGRESPTHYEQYF.

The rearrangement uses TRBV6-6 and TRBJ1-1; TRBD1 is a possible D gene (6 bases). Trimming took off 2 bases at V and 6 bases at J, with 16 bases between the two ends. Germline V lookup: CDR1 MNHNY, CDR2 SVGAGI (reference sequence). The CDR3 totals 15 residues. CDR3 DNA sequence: TGTGCCAGCAGTTACCCGCAGGGAGGGGGGTCTGAAGCTTTCTTT. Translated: CASSYPQGGGSEAFF.

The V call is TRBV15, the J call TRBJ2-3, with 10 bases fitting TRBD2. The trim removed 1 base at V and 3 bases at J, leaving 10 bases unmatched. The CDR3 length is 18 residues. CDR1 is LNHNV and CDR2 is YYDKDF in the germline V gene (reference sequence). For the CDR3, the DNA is TGTGCCACCAGCAGAGGAGTAGCGGGAGGCCTCGGAACAGATACGCAGTATTTT. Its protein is CATSRGVAGGLGTDTQYF.

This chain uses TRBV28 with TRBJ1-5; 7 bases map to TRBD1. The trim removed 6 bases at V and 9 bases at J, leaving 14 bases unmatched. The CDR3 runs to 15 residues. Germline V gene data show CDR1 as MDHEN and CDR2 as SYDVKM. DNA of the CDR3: TGTGCCAGCAGGCTATCTGGACAGGTTAAGGGGCCCCAGCATTTT. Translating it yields CASRLSGQVKGPQHF.

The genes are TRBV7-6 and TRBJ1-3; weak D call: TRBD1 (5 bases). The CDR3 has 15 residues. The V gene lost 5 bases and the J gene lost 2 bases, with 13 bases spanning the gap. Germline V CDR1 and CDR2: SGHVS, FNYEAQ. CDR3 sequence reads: CASSHDSKAGNTIYF. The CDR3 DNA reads TGTGCCAGCAGCCATGACAGCAAAGCTGGAAACACCATATATTTT.

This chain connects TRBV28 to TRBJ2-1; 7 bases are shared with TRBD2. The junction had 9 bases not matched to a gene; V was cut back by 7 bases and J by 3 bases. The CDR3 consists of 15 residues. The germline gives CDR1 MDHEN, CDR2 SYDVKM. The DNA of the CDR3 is TGTGCCAGCACCGTCGGGGGGTTCAGCTACAATGAGCAGTTCTTC. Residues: CASTVGGFSYNEQFF.